One sample yielded the 9 T cell receptor beta chains listed below, sequenced in a study of cytomegalovirus exposure and HLA in healthy donors. This PCR relied on a set of 60 Vbeta primers and 13 Jbeta primers. The data were produced by immunoSEQ multiplex PCR, yet TCRdb's version contains in-frame clones alone and is incomplete. The repertoire consists of some 130,000 clones, with roughly 82% occurring once and the leading ten covering about 11%. Material for sequencing was PBMCs. These receptors came from a male donor in good health and CMV-seropositive.

The chain carries TRBV6-6 and TRBJ2-3; 10 bases are a match to TRBD2. Trimming at V came to 6 bases and at J to 3 bases, leaving 0 bases not matched to a gene. CDR3 length: 13 amino acids. From germline, CDR1 is MNHNY and CDR2 SVGAGI (reference sequence). The DNA for the CDR3 is TGTGCCAGCAGGACTAGCGGGACAGATACGCAGTATTTT. As protein: CASRTSGTDTQYF.

This clone was seen only once. V is TRBV7-6 and J is TRBJ1-1; D is undetermined. Germline assignment: CDR1 SGHVS and CDR2 FNYEAQ. CDR3 length equals 11 residues. Trimming pared 5 bases from V and 7 bases from J, leaving 8 bases between. The CDR3 loop is CASSPAGEAFF. For the CDR3, the DNA is TGTGCCAGCAGCCCTGCGGGTGAAGCTTTCTTT.

V and J are TRBV19 and TRBJ2-2, with TRBD2 identical over 10 bases. Germline loops: CDR1 LNHDA, CDR2 SQIVND (reference sequence). CDR3 length: 16 residues. After removal of 5 bases from V and 5 bases from J, the junction contained 8 bases not matched to a gene. In nucleotides, the CDR3 is TGTGCCAGTAGTTCAATAGCGGGGGGAGGAACCGGGGAGCTGTTTTTT. Translating gives CASSSIAGGGTGELFF. Variable domain in full (rest from reference TRBV19 and TRBJ2-2): DGGITQSPKYLFRKEGQNVTLSCEQNLNHDAMYWYRQDPGQGLRLIYYSQIVNDFQKGDIAEGYSVSREKKESFPLTVTSAQKNPTAFYLCASSSIAGGGTGELFFGEGSRLTVL.

The V and J genes are TRBV14 and TRBJ2-1; 10 bases line up with TRBD2. J was trimmed by 4 bases and V by 4 bases; bases with no gene match: 7. The CDR3 runs to 16 residues. Germline CDR1 SGHDN, CDR2 FVKESK. Here the CDR3 reads CASSPYSGRIYNEQFF. CDR3 bases: TGTGCCAGCAGCCCCTATAGCGGGAGGATTTACAATGAGCAGTTCTTC.

The chain employs TRBV19 and TRBJ2-5; D is possibly TRBD1 (5 bases). The J call may be mistaken, given a closer DNA end match to TRBJ2-7. The CDR3 sequence is 12 residues long. Per the germline V gene, CDR1 is LNHDA and CDR2 is SQIVND (reference sequence). CDR3 bases: TGTGCCAGTAGTCGGACACCCTACGAGCAGTACTTC. Translation: CASSRTPYEQYF.

The J gene is TRBJ1-4, the V gene TRBV6-6; 10 nucleotides line up with TRBD1. After removal of 5 bases from V and 8 bases from J, the junction contained 11 bases not matched to a gene. The CDR3 is made up of 16 amino acids. Germline lookup yields CDR1 MNHNY and CDR2 SVGAGI (reference sequence). CDR3 amino acids: CASSPRDRGPGEKLFF. CDR3 in DNA: TGTGCCAGCAGTCCTCGGGACAGGGGCCCTGGGGAAAAACTGTTTTTT.

The table lists this clone with a few counts. This sequence joins TRBV5-5 and TRBJ1-1, with TRBD1 identical over 7 bases. The germline CDR1 and CDR2 sequences are SGHKS and YYEKEE (reference sequence). With 7 bases clipped from V and 6 bases from J, the junction kept 12 bases outside the gene matches. The CDR3 length is 14 residues. Here the CDR3 DNA reads TGTGCCAGCGGGAAAGGGGGCGGGAGGCCTGAAGCTTTCTTT. It is translated as CASGKGGGRPEAFF.

This clone came up a few times. The chain combines TRBV28 with TRBJ1-2; D is undetermined. Germline V lookup: CDR1 MDHEN, CDR2 SYDVKM. Trimming took 1 base from V and 4 from J, leaving 7 bases between them. This CDR3 has 13 amino acids. The CDR3 loop reads CASSLFEGYGYTF. The CDR3 DNA sequence: TGTGCCAGCAGTTTATTTGAGGGCTATGGCTACACCTTC.

The sample holds a few counts of this clone. V usage is TRBV7-6 and J usage is TRBJ1-2, with 9 positions matching TRBD1. This CDR3 spans 14 amino acids. V gave up 5 bases and J gave up 8 bases; unmatched junction bases: 9. In germline, CDR1 is SGHVS, CDR2 FNYEAQ. The CDR3 is CASSLNTGGGGYTF. The CDR3 coding sequence is TGTGCCAGCAGCCTAAACACAGGGGGCGGCGGCTACACCTTC.